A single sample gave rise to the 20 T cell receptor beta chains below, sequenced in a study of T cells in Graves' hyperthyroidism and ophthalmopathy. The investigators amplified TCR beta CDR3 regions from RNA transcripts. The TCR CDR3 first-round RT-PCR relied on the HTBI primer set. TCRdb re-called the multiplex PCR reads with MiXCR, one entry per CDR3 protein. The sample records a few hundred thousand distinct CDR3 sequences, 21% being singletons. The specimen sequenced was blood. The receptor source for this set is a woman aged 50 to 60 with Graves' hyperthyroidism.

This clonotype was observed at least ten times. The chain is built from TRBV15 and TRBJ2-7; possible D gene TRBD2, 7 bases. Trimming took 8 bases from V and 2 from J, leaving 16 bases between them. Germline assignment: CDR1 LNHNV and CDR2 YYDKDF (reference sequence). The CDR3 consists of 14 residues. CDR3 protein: CATRPGGPTYEQYF. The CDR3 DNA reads TGTGCCACCCGCCCCGGGGGGCCCACCTACGAGCAGTACTTC. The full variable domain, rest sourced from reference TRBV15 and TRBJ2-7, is DAMVIQNPRYQVTQFGKPVTLSCSQTLNHNVMYWYQQKSSQAPKLLFHYYDKDFNNEADTPDNFQSRRPNTSFCFLDIRSPGLGDTAMYLCATRPGGPTYEQYFGPGTRLTVT.

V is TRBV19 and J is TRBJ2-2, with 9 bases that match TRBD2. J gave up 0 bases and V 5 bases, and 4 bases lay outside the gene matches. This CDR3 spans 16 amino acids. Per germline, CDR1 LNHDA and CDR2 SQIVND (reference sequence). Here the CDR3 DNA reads TGTGCCAGTAGTGCTCCTAGCGGGGCGAACACCGGGGAGCTGTTTTTT. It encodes CASSAPSGANTGELFF.

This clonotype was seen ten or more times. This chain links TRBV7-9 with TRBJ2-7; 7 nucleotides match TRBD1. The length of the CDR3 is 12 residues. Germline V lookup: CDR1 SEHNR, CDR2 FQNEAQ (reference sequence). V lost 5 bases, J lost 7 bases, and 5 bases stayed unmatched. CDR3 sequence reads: CASSRQGGEQYF. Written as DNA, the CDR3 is TGTGCCAGCAGCCGACAGGGCGGTGAGCAGTACTTC.

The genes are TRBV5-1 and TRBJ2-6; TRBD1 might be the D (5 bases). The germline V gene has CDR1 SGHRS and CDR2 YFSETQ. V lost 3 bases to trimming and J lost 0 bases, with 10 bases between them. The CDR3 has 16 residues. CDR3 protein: CASSSDGASGANVLTF. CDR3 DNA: TGCGCCAGCAGCTCTGATGGGGCCTCTGGGGCCAACGTCCTGACTTTC.

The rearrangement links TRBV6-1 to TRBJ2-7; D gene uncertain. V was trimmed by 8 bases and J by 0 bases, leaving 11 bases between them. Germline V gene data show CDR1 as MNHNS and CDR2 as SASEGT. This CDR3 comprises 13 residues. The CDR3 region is CASWMGSSYEQYF. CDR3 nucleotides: TGTGCCAGCTGGATGGGTAGCTCCTACGAGCAGTACTTC.

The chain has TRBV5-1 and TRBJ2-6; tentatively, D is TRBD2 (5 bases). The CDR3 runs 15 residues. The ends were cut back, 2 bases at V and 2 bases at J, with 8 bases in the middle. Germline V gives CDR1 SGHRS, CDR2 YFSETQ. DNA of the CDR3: TGCGCCAGCAGCTTCGGGAACCCTGGGGCCAACGTCCTGACTTTC. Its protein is CASSFGNPGANVLTF.

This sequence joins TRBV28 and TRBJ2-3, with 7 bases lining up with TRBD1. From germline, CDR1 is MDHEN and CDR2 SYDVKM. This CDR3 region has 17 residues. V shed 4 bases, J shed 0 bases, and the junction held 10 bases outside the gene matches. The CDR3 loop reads CASSSSGTDSSTDTQYF. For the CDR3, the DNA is TGTGCCAGCAGTTCGTCCGGGACAGATTCTAGCACAGATACGCAGTATTTT.

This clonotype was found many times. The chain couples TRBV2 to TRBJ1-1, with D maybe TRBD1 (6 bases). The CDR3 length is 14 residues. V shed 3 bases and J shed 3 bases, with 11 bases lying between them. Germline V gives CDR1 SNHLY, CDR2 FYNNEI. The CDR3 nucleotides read TGTGCCAGCAGTGATTTAGGGGGAGACACTGAAGCTTTCTTT. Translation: CASSDLGGDTEAFF.

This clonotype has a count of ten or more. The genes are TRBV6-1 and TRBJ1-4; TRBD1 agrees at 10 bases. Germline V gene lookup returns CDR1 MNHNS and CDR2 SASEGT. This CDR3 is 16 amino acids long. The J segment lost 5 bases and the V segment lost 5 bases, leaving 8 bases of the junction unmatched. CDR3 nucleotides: TGTGCCAGCAGTTCACCGGGACAGGGGAGAAATGAAAAACTGTTTTTT. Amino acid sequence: CASSSPGQGRNEKLFF.

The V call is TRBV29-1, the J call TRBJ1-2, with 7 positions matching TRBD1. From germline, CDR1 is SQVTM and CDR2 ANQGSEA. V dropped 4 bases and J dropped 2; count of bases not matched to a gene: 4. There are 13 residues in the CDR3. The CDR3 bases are TGCAGCGTTGGACAGGGTAGGAACTATGGCTACACCTTC. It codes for CSVGQGRNYGYTF.

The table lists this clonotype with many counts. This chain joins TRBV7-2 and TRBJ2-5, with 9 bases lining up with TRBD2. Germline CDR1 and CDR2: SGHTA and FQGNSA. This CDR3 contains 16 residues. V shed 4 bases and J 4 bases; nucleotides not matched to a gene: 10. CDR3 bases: TGTGCCAGCAGCTCCCCCACGAGCGGGAGGTCAGAGACCCAGTACTTC. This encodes CASSSPTSGRSETQYF.

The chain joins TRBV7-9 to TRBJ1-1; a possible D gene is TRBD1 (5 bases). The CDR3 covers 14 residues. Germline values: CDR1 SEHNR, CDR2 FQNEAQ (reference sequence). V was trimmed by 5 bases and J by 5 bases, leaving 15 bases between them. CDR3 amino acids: CASSPSGGSTEAFF. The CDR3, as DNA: TGTGCCAGCAGCCCGTCCGGGGGGTCGACTGAAGCTTTCTTT.

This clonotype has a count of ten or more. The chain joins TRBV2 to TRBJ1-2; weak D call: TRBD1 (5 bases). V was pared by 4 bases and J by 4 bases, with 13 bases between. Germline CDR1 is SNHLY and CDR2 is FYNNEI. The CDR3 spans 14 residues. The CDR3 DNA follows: TGTGCCAGCAGTGTGACAGAACGCGTCTATGGCTACACCTTC. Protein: CASSVTERVYGYTF.

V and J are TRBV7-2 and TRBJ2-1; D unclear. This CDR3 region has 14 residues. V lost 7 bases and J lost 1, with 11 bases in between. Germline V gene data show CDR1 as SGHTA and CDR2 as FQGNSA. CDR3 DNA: TGTGCCAGCACCCCTTACTGGTCCTACAATGAGCAGTTCTTC. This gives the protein CASTPYWSYNEQFF.

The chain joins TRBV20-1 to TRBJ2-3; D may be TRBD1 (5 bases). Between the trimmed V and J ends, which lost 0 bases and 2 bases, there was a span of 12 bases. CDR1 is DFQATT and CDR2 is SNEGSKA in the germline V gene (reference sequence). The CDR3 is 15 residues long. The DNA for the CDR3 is TGCAGTGCTAGAGATACACAGGACCACACAGATACGCAGTATTTT. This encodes CSARDTQDHTDTQYF.

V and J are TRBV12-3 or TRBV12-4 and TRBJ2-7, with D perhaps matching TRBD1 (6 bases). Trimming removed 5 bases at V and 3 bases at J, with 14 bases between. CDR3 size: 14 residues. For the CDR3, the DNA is TGTGCCAGCAGTCCAACAACAGGGTACTACGAGCAGTACTTC. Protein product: CASSPTTGYYEQYF.

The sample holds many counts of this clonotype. CDR3 sequence reads: CASSANRDSLGGYTF. The DNA of the CDR3 is TGTGCCAGCAGCGCGAACCGGGACAGTCTGGGTGGCTACACCTTC. This rearrangement joins TRBV9 to TRBJ1-2; 7 nucleotides match TRBD1. The length of the CDR3 is 15 residues. J was trimmed by 7 bases and V by 3 bases; bases with no gene match: 12. Germline V CDR1 and CDR2: SGDLS, YYNGEE.

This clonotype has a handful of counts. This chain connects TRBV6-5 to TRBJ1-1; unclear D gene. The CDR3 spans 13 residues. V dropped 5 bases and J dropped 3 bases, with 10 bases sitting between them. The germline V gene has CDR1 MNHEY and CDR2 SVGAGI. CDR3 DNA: TGTGCCAGCAGTAACTATAAGGACACTGAAGCTTTCTTT. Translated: CASSNYKDTEAFF.

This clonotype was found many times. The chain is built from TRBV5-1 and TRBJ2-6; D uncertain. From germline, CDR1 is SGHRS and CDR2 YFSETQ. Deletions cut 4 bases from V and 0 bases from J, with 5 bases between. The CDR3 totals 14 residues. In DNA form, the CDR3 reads TGCGCCAGCAGCAAGAGCTCTGGGGCCAACGTCCTGACTTTC. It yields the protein CASSKSSGANVLTF.

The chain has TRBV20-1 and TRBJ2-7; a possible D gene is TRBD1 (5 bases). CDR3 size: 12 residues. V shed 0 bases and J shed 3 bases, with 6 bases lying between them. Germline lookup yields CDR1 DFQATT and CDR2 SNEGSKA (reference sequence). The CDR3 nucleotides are TGCAGTGCTAGAGAAGGGGACTACGAGCAGTACTTC. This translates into CSAREGDYEQYF.